This is a list of T cell receptor beta chains from one sample in a study of technical replicates of blood from several donors. Data came from immunoSEQ multiplex PCR; TCRdb stores just in-frame clones and leaves some out. The repertoire holds under 15,000 clones, approximately 80% seen once, with roughly an eighth in the top ten. The specimen was PBMCs. These receptors all stem from a human donor in good health. CDR3s include the opening cysteine and the closing phenylalanine or tryptophan. The D gene is left open where the match is weak. A clone size is listed for some rows: how often the clone was seen (once, few, many), or a class if it is expanded.

v_gene	d_gene	j_gene	abundance	CDR3aa	CDR3nt
TRBV10-3	TRBD2	TRBJ2-7	NA	CAISAGLAGGPHEQYF	TGTGCCATCAGTGCGGGACTAGCGGGAGGGCCACACGAGCAGTACTTC
TRBV27	NA	TRBJ2-7	few	CASSVPGQTVDEQYF	TGTGCCAGCTCGGTCCCGGGACAAACCGTCGACGAGCAGTACTTC
TRBV11-3	TRBD1	TRBJ2-1	NA	CASSLVAQGAVNEQFF	TGTGCCAGCAGCTTAGTAGCACAGGGGGCGGTAAATGAGCAGTTCTTC
TRBV6-5	TRBD1	TRBJ1-1	NA	CASSWRQGEAFF	TGTGCCAGCAGCTGGAGACAGGGTGAAGCTTTCTTT
TRBV19	TRBD1	TRBJ2-7	NA	CASSGGYYEQYF	TGTGCCAGCTCAGGGGGCTACTACGAGCAGTACTTC
TRBV5-1	TRBD2	TRBJ2-5	NA	CASSFTSGSFETQYF	TGCGCCAGCAGCTTTACTAGCGGGAGTTTTGAGACCCAGTACTTC
TRBV4-1	TRBD1	TRBJ1-4	NA	CASSQDPPRGIDEKLFF	TGCGCCAGCAGCCAAGATCCCCCCAGGGGGATAGATGAAAAACTGTTTTTT
TRBV5-6	TRBD2	TRBJ2-7	NA	CASRTTSGRAGEQYF	TGTGCCAGCAGAACCACTAGCGGGAGGGCGGGGGAGCAGTACTTC
TRBV9	NA	TRBJ2-7	NA	CASSEQVSSYEQYF	TGTGCCAGCAGCGAACAGGTTAGCTCCTACGAGCAGTACTTC
TRBV7-9	TRBD2	TRBJ2-4	NA	CASSLSTSGRVGAKNIQYF	TGTGCCAGCAGCTTGTCGACTAGCGGGAGGGTGGGGGCCAAAAACATTCAGTACTTC
TRBV7-8	TRBD1	TRBJ1-1	NA	CASARGLNTEAFF	TGTGCCAGCGCGAGGGGGCTGAACACTGAAGCTTTCTTT
TRBV7-9	TRBD1	TRBJ2-7	NA	CASSLGSGTGAEQYF	TGTGCCAGCAGCTTAGGCTCCGGGACAGGGGCCGAGCAGTACTTC
TRBV5-1	NA	TRBJ2-6	NA	CASSLRESGANVLTF	TGCGCCAGCAGCCTGAGGGAATCTGGGGCCAACGTCCTGACTTTC
TRBV11-3	NA	TRBJ2-1	NA	CASSLGYDGNEQFF	TGTGCCAGCAGCTTAGGATACGACGGGAATGAGCAGTTCTTC
TRBV9	TRBD2	TRBJ2-1	NA	CASSVLLAPTYNEQFF	TGTGCCAGCAGCGTACTACTAGCGCCAACTTACAATGAGCAGTTCTTC
TRBV28	NA	TRBJ2-6	NA	CASSAPGAGANVLTF	TGTGCCAGCAGTGCACCAGGGGCTGGGGCCAACGTCCTGACTTTC
TRBV5-1	NA	TRBJ1-4	NA	CASSPGTGQSVNEKLFF	TGCGCCAGCAGCCCCGGCACAGGACAGTCTGTAAATGAAAAACTGTTTTTT
TRBV30	NA	TRBJ2-7	NA	CAWSVGVYEQYF	TGTGCCTGGAGTGTGGGAGTCTACGAGCAGTACTTC
TRBV4-1	NA	TRBJ1-2	NA	CASSQESGNYGYTF	TGCGCCAGCAGCCAAGAGTCAGGAAACTATGGCTACACCTTC
TRBV7-8	NA	TRBJ2-7	NA	CASSLQGPASEQYF	TGTGCCAGCAGCTTACAGGGGCCGGCCTCCGAGCAGTACTTC
TRBV27	NA	TRBJ1-2	NA	CASSFAGNPYGYTF	TGTGCCAGCAGTTTTGCAGGAAATCCTTATGGCTACACCTTC
TRBV18	TRBD2	TRBJ2-7	NA	CASSPPSQAGGPEQYF	TGTGCCAGCTCACCACCGAGTCAAGCGGGAGGGCCCGAGCAGTACTTC
TRBV10-3	NA	TRBJ1-1	NA	CAISGFVQSLGAEAFF	TGTGCCATCAGTGGATTTGTGCAGTCCCTAGGCGCTGAAGCTTTCTTT
TRBV30	TRBD1	TRBJ1-1	NA	CAWGTGVQNTEAFF	TGTGCCTGGGGGACAGGGGTTCAGAACACTGAAGCTTTCTTT
TRBV4-2	NA	TRBJ2-3	NA	CASSQDQNKASTDTQYF	TGTGCCAGCAGCCAAGATCAAAATAAAGCTAGCACAGATACGCAGTATTTT
TRBV5-1	NA	TRBJ2-7	few	CASSLEATRGVPYEQYF	TGCGCCAGCAGCTTGGAGGCGACCAGGGGAGTTCCCTACGAGCAGTACTTC
TRBV7-2	TRBD2	TRBJ2-7	NA	CASSRLAGYLYEQYF	TGTGCCAGCAGCCGACTAGCGGGATATCTCTACGAGCAGTACTTC
TRBV10-3	TRBD2	TRBJ2-7	few	CAISRQREGAEQYF	TGTGCCATCAGTAGGCAGCGGGAGGGGGCCGAGCAGTACTTC
TRBV27	NA	TRBJ1-5	few	CASAVAGWSNQPQHF	TGTGCCAGCGCCGTGGCAGGGTGGAGCAATCAGCCCCAGCATTTT
TRBV19	NA	TRBJ2-5	NA	CASRKGRAAPYQETQYF	TGTGCCAGTAGGAAAGGGCGGGCCGCTCCCTACCAAGAGACCCAGTACTTC
TRBV7-2	TRBD2	TRBJ2-1	NA	CASSHGLADSYNEQFF	TGTGCCAGCAGCCACGGACTAGCGGACTCCTACAATGAGCAGTTCTTC
TRBV25-1	TRBD2	TRBJ2-3	once	CASSELAGGTDTQYF	TGTGCCAGCAGTGAACTAGCGGGAGGGACAGATACGCAGTATTTT
TRBV14	TRBD2	TRBJ2-3	NA	CASRLAGGTDTQYF	TGTGCCAGCAGACTAGCGGGAGGTACAGATACGCAGTATTTT
TRBV28	TRBD1	TRBJ1-5	once	CASSLSGDRGIYSNQPQHF	TGTGCCAGCAGTCTCTCGGGGGACAGGGGGATTTATAGCAATCAGCCCCAGCATTTT
TRBV29-1	NA	TRBJ1-2	NA	CSVTRQATLGYTF	TGCAGCGTGACTCGACAGGCAACCTTAGGCTACACCTTC
TRBV19	TRBD2	TRBJ2-1	few	CASMGLAGGSEQFF	TGTGCCAGTATGGGACTAGCGGGAGGCAGTGAGCAGTTCTTC
TRBV5-4	NA	TRBJ1-1	NA	CASSPGSTEAFF	TGTGCCAGCAGCCCAGGTAGCACTGAAGCTTTCTTT
TRBV5-5	NA	TRBJ1-1	few	CASSLEIYMNTEAFF	TGTGCCAGCAGCTTGGAAATATACATGAACACTGAAGCTTTCTTT
TRBV30	TRBD2	TRBJ2-3	NA	CAWAAGLAGAGTQYF	TGTGCCTGGGCCGCTGGGCTAGCGGGAGCAGGTACGCAGTATTTT
TRBV7-8	TRBD1	TRBJ1-2	NA	CASSFRQGDGYTF	TGTGCCAGCAGCTTCCGACAGGGCGATGGCTACACCTTC
TRBV19	NA	TRBJ1-5	NA	CASSIEPYYSNQPQHF	TGTGCCAGTAGTATAGAACCGTACTATAGCAATCAGCCCCAGCATTTT
TRBV4-2	TRBD2	TRBJ2-5	NA	CASSPSLAGETQYF	TGTGCCAGCAGCCCATCACTAGCGGGAGAGACCCAGTACTTC
TRBV7-2	NA	TRBJ2-5	few	CASSLANQETQYF	TGTGCCAGCAGCTTAGCGAATCAGGAGACCCAGTACTTC
TRBV28	NA	TRBJ1-1	NA	CASSYRPQVLPEAFF	TGTGCCAGCAGTTACCGCCCACAGGTGCTCCCTGAAGCTTTCTTT
TRBV27	TRBD2	TRBJ2-5	NA	CASSWGLAPNQETQYF	TGTGCCAGCAGTTGGGGACTAGCGCCAAACCAAGAGACCCAGTACTTC
TRBV10-1	NA	TRBJ1-1	NA	CASSYRVGVTEAFF	TGCGCCAGCAGCTACAGGGTAGGAGTCACTGAAGCTTTCTTT
TRBV30	TRBD2	TRBJ2-2	NA	CAWSKAGGNTGELFF	TGTGCCTGGAGTAAAGCGGGAGGGAACACCGGGGAGCTGTTTTTT
TRBV10-3	TRBD1	TRBJ2-1	NA	CAISGTGYNEQFF	TGTGCCATCAGTGGGACAGGGTACAATGAGCAGTTCTTC
TRBV12-2	NA	TRBJ2-2	NA	CASRPLAGGTGELFF	TGTGCAAGTCGCCCGCTAGCGGGAGGAACCGGGGAGCTGTTTTTT
TRBV11-3	NA	TRBJ1-3	NA	CASSPRTSGNTIYF	TGTGCCAGCAGCCCACGGACAAGCGGAAACACCATATATTTT
TRBV7-9	TRBD2	TRBJ2-7	NA	CASSLELAGGYEQYF	TGTGCCAGCAGCTTAGAGCTAGCGGGAGGTTACGAGCAGTACTTC
TRBV2	NA	TRBJ1-4	NA	CASTVWGRINEKLFF	TGTGCCAGCACGGTTTGGGGGCGCATTAATGAAAAACTGTTTTTT
TRBV7-2	TRBD2	TRBJ2-2	NA	CASSFSGTIGELFF	TGTGCCAGCAGCTTTTCGGGGACTATCGGGGAGCTGTTTTTT
TRBV27	TRBD1	TRBJ1-1	few	CASRPTTTGRRGIEAFF	TGTGCCAGCAGACCCACGACGACAGGGCGTCGAGGGATTGAAGCTTTCTTT
TRBV2	NA	TRBJ1-1	NA	CASSDDRNTEAFF	TGTGCCAGCAGTGATGACAGAAACACTGAAGCTTTCTTT